The rows below give T cell receptor beta chains drawn from one sample of a study of shared clonotypes between healthy human individuals. TCRdb's table, derived via immunoSEQ multiplex PCR, lists solely in-frame clones and lacks some. This sample has millions of clones; 90% to 95% occur once, and the top ten carry over 0.12%. The sequenced sample was naive CD4+ T cells sorted from blood. Receptor source: a man aged 18 to 30 in good health. The CDR3 runs from the conserved cysteine through the conserved F or W. Each record gives: J gene, V gene, CDR3 protein.

>TRBJ1-2|TRBV4-2
CASSQGGTGVNYGYTF
>TRBJ1-6|TRBV7-2
CASSLDTGHNSPLHF
>TRBJ1-6|TRBV7-9
CASSVDGRSSYNSPLHF
>TRBJ2-5|TRBV5-1
CASSSATNWVETQYF
>TRBJ2-6|TRBV7-2
CASSLALGSPGANVLTF
>TRBJ1-1|TRBV7-2
CASSLRSAYTGFRNTEAFF
>TRBJ2-7|TRBV6-1
CASSEIRQDEQYF
>TRBJ1-5|TRBV4-3
CASSQDRFQGRNQPQHF
>TRBJ2-1|TRBV5-4
CASSFAPGQGYNEQFF
>TRBJ1-4|TRBV7-2
CASSLGRAGNEKLFF
>TRBJ1-5|TRBV27
CASSLGGYSNQPQHF
>TRBJ2-1|TRBV5-1
CASSSEPGLAGGNPYSYNEQFF
>TRBJ2-2|TRBV12-5
CASGLVPRPASIFTGELFF
>TRBJ2-1|TRBV28
CASSSERGGRGHNEQFF
>TRBJ2-2|TRBV7-8
CASSLAGVILGELFF
>TRBJ1-1|TRBV29-1
CSVGQVLNTEAFF
>TRBJ1-1|TRBV2
CASRFPESEAFF
>TRBJ1-2|TRBV7-8
CASSSGTGGENGLGYTF
>TRBJ1-2|TRBV9
CASSAGTGPYGYTF
>TRBJ2-1|TRBV6-5
CASSYSGSSYNEQFF
>TRBJ1-1|TRBV29-1
CSVEHQDPGTVF
>TRBJ2-3|TRBV2
CASKIAGGITDTQYF
>TRBJ2-7|TRBV6-4
CASGSEGALGKEQYF
>TRBJ2-7|TRBV18
CASSPGSLYEQYF
>TRBJ2-3|TRBV5-1
CASSLVASGATDTQYF
>TRBJ2-7|TRBV2
CASREFPGQRAYEQYF
>TRBJ1-2|TRBV28
CASSPPQGPLYGYTF
>TRBJ2-7|TRBV4-1
CASSRGGVSYEQYF
>TRBJ1-1|TRBV18
CASSSSALNTEAFF
>TRBJ2-7|TRBV6-6
CASTGTYEQYF
>TRBJ1-1|TRBV21-1
CASSKPSGTGDTEAFF